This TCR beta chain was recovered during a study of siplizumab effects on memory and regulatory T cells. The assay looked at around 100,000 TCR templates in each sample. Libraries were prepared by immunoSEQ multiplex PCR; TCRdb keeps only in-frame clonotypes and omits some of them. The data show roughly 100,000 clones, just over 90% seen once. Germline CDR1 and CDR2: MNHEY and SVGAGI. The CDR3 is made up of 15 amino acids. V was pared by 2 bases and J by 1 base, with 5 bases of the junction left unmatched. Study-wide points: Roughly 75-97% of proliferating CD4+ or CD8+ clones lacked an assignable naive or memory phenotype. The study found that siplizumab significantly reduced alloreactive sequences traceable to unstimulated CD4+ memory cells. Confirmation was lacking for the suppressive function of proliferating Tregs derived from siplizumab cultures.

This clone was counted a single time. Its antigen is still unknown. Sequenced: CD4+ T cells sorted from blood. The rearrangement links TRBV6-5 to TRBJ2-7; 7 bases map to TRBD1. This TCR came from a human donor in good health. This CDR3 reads CASSYIVGQSYEQYF. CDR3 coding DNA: TGTGCCAGCAGTTACATTGTGGGACAGTCCTACGAGCAGTACTTC.